This TCR beta chain was captured by sequencing in a study of Graves' ophthalmopathy and Graves' hyperthyroidism. Whole-study findings and limits: Detected in blood as well were most expanded thyroid clonotypes with frequency above 0.001.

The diagnosis was founded upon clinical symptoms, serum thyroxine, TRAb, thyroid ultrasound and orbital computed tomography. RNA served as the template for amplifying TCR beta CDR3 regions. Amplification began with first-round RT-PCR using HTBI primers, then second-round multiplex PCR was performed. Via MiXCR, TCRdb re-called the multiplex PCR reads, giving one row per CDR3 protein. The data hold almost 750,000 distinct CDR3 sequences, with 35% to 50% observed a single time. Regarding this clonotype: Its antigen is unidentified.

This CDR3 contains 17 residues. The V and J ends lost 2 bases and 2 bases, in that order; junction bases with no gene match: 10. The source is an adult man with Graves' ophthalmopathy. The chain is built from TRBV12-3 or TRBV12-4 and TRBJ1-2, with TRBD1 matching 8 bases. Sequenced sample: peripheral blood. Here the CDR3 reads CASSLNGQGFLNYGYTF. The CDR3 DNA follows: TGTGCCAGCAGTTTAAATGGACAGGGATTTCTGAACTATGGCTACACCTTC.